The present entry profiles one T cell receptor (beta chain) with its context. Its antigen is still unknown. No base-level quality is on record; no much larger clone is a single base apart. This sample was taken from a study of regulatory T cells in long-lasting Graves disease (dated by TCRdb to the early 2020s). Describing the broader study: Newly diagnosed Graves' disease patients had taken antithyroid drugs for less than 3 months. The study was conducted in China and was registered as a clinical trial. TCR sequencing covered around 13 persistent and some 20 newly diagnosed Graves' disease patients, around 35 samples in total. Patients with persistent Graves' disease were compared with patients with newly diagnosed Graves' disease using TCR sequencing and RNA sequencing of peripheral blood. The investigation overall reported the following: Preferential use of TRBV28, TRBJ1-2 and TRBJ2-5 was observed in persistent disease, whereas TRBV20-1 and TRBJ2-1 were favored in newly diagnosed disease. The authors acknowledged the small sample size as a limitation that may reduce accuracy. Peripheral blood alone was examined, since thyroid tissue, which constituted the primary lesion, could not be accessed. Compared with newly diagnosed patients, persistent Graves' disease patients had lower TCR Shannon entropy and fewer highly expanded clones, which suggests clonal expansion. Sequencing and analysis were restricted to the TCR beta chain. A larger number of public clonotypes was shared among persistent patients (around 3,000) than among newly diagnosed patients (over 850).

For CDR1 and CDR2, the germline V gene lists KGHDR and SFDVKD. Spanning cysteine to phenylalanine, the CDR3 consists of 16 amino acids. Only the CDR3 portion is preserved as DNA: 48 bases, with reading frame beginning at the first base. Between the V and J ends, shortened by 3 bases and 0 bases respectively, the junction contains 13 bases. Library preparation was by multiplex PCR. TCRdb names Illumina HiSeq 4000 as the instrument used. To build TCR beta libraries, CDR3 regions were amplified by Arm-PCR using iRepertoire HTBI primers. Before sequencing, the PCR products underwent gel purification. The paper's processing steps were these. A total of fewer than 80 TRBV and 14 TRBJ segments were identified across samples and were used for gene usage analysis of CDR3 amino acid clonotypes. Filtered high-quality paired reads were merged into contigs using COPE and FqMerger. BLAST was used to align contigs to the IMGT TRBV, TRBD and TRBJ reference genes, and CDR3 was defined following IMGT. Clonotypes above 0.1% frequency were classified as highly expanded clones. Repertoire diversity was measured by Shannon entropy, and V-J evenness by the Gini coefficient. Clonotypes shared by more than one individual were considered public. TCRdb cleaned the public reads at Q25 with fastp, built clones with MiXCR and kept in-frame beta chains. Each CDR3 protein appears once, grouped with its most common genes and DNA. Clone size and V and J calls follow TCRdb, not the original study. Within this sample are around 470,000 distinct CDR3 sequences, with 12% to 15% of them counted one time only. The ten biggest clones cover 17% of the sample.

This specimen's time point label, per the study, means: newly diagnosed GD, antithyroid drugs for less than 3 months. For both TCR sequencing and RNA sequencing, RNA was extracted from PBMCs in TRIzol. The diagnosis of Graves' disease was made according to American Thyroid Association guidelines. Recruitment of patients was carried out at an endocrinology department in Xi'an, China. Each patient gave approximately 10 milliliters of peripheral blood, collected in an EDTA anticoagulant tube. Ficoll Paque Plus density gradient separation was used to isolate PBMCs, and no further T cell sorting was done. RNA quality was checked with an Agilent 2100 Bioanalyzer and agarose gel, and concentration with a NanoDrop 2000. A further study also used this sample, focusing on T cells in Graves' hyperthyroidism and ophthalmopathy. As that second study puts it: Stable Graves' hyperthyroidism was defined as no progression to ophthalmopathy during 18 months of follow-up. Hyperthyroidism patients were newly diagnosed, with disease duration under 2 months, and aged 18 to 65 years. The study excluded patients with uncontrolled infections, other autoimmune diseases, pregnancy or lactation. Clinical symptoms, serum thyroxine and TRAb, thyroid ultrasound, and orbital computed tomography formed the basis for the diagnoses. For the first round of RT-PCR on the TCR CDR3, the HTBI primer set was used together with the Qiagen OneStep RT-PCR kit. Most expanded thyroid clonotypes (frequency above 0.001) were also detected in blood, suggesting blood repertoires may reflect thyroid immune responses. In cross-validation, a model built on a 13 V-J signature told ophthalmopathy apart from stable hyperthyroidism with about 90% sensitivity and about 81% specificity, and in testing the same model reached 80%/75%. In validation, the model predicted progression to ophthalmopathy a median of roughly six months before onset, with roughly 68% sensitivity and just under 75% specificity. A discovery cohort of about 100 patients, approximately 45 with Graves' ophthalmopathy and 55 to 65 with stable Graves' hyperthyroidism, was used to find distinguishing TCR V-J signatures. An independent validation cohort of about 20 hyperthyroidism patients and approximately 16 patients who later progressed to ophthalmopathy tested prospective prediction of ophthalmopathy. The approximately 98 discovery patients were randomly divided into training and test sets at a 7:3 ratio. The study also compared thyroid tissue and blood T-cell repertoires from 5 to 7 Graves' hyperthyroidism patients. After sampling, hyperthyroidism patients received methimazole starting at 30 mg daily, and ophthalmopathy patients received high-dose intravenous methylprednisolone. A second multiplex PCR round built the libraries, followed by size selection and purification. Sequencing of the libraries was done on an Illumina HiSeq2000 using paired-end 100 bp reads. SOAPnuke was used to process the raw data, removing reads that contained adapters or uncalled bases, had a mean Phred below 15, or lacked an exact match to the constant primer or identifier. COPE v1.2.5 was used to merge high-quality paired reads, and clonotypes were defined as unique nucleotide sequences. MiTCR v1.1 was used to align the clonotypes against IMGT TRBV, TRBD and TRBJ reference segments. Only V-J combinations with frequency above 0.0001, covering 99.2% of repertoires, were analysed. A TCS score was defined as the ratio of F50 (clonal expansion) to E x V (chaos), with BLOSUM62-based TCRdist applied between CDR3 peptides within each V-J. Welch's t-statistics and random forest reduced some 510 V-J features to 13, which were used in a naive Bayes classifier (R e1071). Sample size was not statistically predetermined, and blinding of investigators to group allocation was not performed. The paper describes TCR Vbeta CDR3 sequencing of 140 or so peripheral blood samples, made up of 43 ophthalmopathy patients, 70 to 80 hyperthyroidism patients and 17 progressor patients.

The source is a woman aged 45 to 65 with Graves disease. Donor details come from another sample of the same person, matched by shared clones. The V and J segments used are TRBV24-1 and TRBJ2-5; TRBD1 is perhaps the D gene, given 5 matching bases. This specimen was peripheral blood mononuclear cells (PBMCs), taken at new diagnosis, from a patient treated with antithyroid drugs. The CDR3 in this case is CATSDRGRQNQETQYF. In nucleotides, the sequence is TGTGCCACCAGTGATAGGGGCAGACAAAACCAAGAGACCCAGTACTTC.